The present T cell receptor (beta chain) was sequenced within a study of OX40 agonist ivuxolimab in advanced cancers. Across the whole study: Patients got intravenous ivuxolimab at 0.01 to 10 mg/kg every 2 weeks.

TCRdb's copy holds only in-frame clones and misses some; the assay was immunoSEQ multiplex PCR. The sample holds around 95,000 clones, about nine tenths seen once. Trimming removed 2 bases from V and 4 bases from J; junction bases left unmatched: 8. Per germline, CDR1 GTSNPN and CDR2 SVGIG (reference sequence). This CDR3 comprises 15 residues. Only a few counts were recorded for this clone. The target antigen is unknown. Points from the study as a whole: Partial responders treated at 0.1-3.0 mg/kg exhibited clonal expansion among the lowest measured. Clonal expansion by week 6 occurred in CD4+ and CD8+ blood T cells (at 0.1 to 3.0 mg/kg).

The origin of this receptor is an adult with an advanced solid tumor such as melanoma, head and neck, liver or kidney cancer. Source: CD4+ or CD8+ T cells sorted from blood, taken in a trial of the OX40 agonist ivuxolimab. This chain uses TRBV30 with TRBJ2-3; TRBD2 aligns across 8 bases. In DNA form, the CDR3 reads TGTGCCTGGAGTACGGGGGCGGGAGGAGCAGATACGCAGTATTTT. Protein product: CAWSTGAGGADTQYF. Using reference TRBV30 and TRBJ2-3 for the parts outside the CDR3, the full variable domain is SQTIHQWPATLVQPVGSPLSLECTVEGTSNPNLYWYRQAAGRGLQLLFYSVGIGQISSEVPQNLSASRPQDRQFILSSKKLLLSDSGFYLCAWSTGAGGADTQYFGPGTRLTVL.